This TCR beta chain stems from a study of CD8 T cells in Susac syndrome (dated by TCRdb to about 2019). Notes on the research overall: The study used repertoire sequencing to test whether antigen drove CD8+ T cell activation and differentiation in Susac syndrome.

In the germline V gene, CDR1 corresponds to KGHDR and CDR2 to SFDVKD. There are 15 amino acids in the CDR3, from cysteine to phenylalanine inclusive. Just CDR3 DNA is preserved here, 45 bases in frame from base 1. Cut back by 2 bases and 2 bases, the V and J ends lie 10 bases apart. RNA was extracted using the RNeasy kit, and about 0.5 to 1 ug of the RNA was reverse transcribed with random hexamers. The immunoSEQ multiplex PCR assay, which covers 54 Vbeta and 13 Jbeta segments, was used to amplify TCR beta CDR3 regions. PCR amplification bias was corrected using a synthetic template baseline for primer optimization and computational correction. As for the original processing: Reads were annotated to V, D and J genes according to IMGT and were analyzed with immunoSEQ Analyzer, with only productive sequences retained. To calculate clonality, Shannon entropy was normalized by log2 of the number of productive unique sequences and then subtracted from one. For each patient and control, public and private clones were evaluated within the 100 most prevalent clones. A clone was defined as Susac-specific if it was absent from the healthy and MS cohorts, from 950 to 1,300 published viral clones and from other ImmuneACCESS disease sequences. TCRdb itself trimmed the public reads at Q25 with fastp, ran MiXCR and retained productive beta chains. Rows merge per CDR3 protein into single entries with the most common DNA and genes. The V and J calls follow TCRdb's processing rather than the paper's. This sample has around 300,000 distinct CDR3 sequences in its table, and about 92% of those were observed once. The ten largest clonotypes hold approximately 0.065% of the sample.

High-throughput TCR beta sequencing profiled peripheral blood CD8+ and CD4+ T cells from healthy donors, Susac syndrome patients and multiple sclerosis patients. The multiple sclerosis controls were treatment-naive patients who had stable or active relapsing-remitting disease and met the revised McDonald criteria. CD8+ TEMRA cells were enriched by FACS, while bulk CD8+ and CD4+ T cells were purified by magnetic negative isolation. Blood was collected in EDTA tubes and processed within 24 hours, with PBMCs isolated through density gradient centrifugation. PBMCs destined for TCR sequencing were cryopreserved in liquid nitrogen and later thawed in a 37 °C water bath. The sorted or isolated CD4+, CD8+ and CD8+ TEMRA cells reached a purity of at least 90%. On this clonotype: The specificity of this receptor is unknown. The sample holds no much larger clone one base away, and base qualities are not on file.

General study outcomes and caveats: The TCR sequencing and HLA analysis was acknowledged to have included a relatively small number of individuals.

The chain was built from TRBV24-1 and TRBJ2-3; the best D guess is TRBD1, with 5 bases matching. The TCR was taken from a human donor with multiple sclerosis. The sample comprised CD4+ T cells from PBMCs. The CDR3: CATSDSETVTDTQYF. Here is the DNA: TGTGCCACCAGTGATTCAGAGACAGTCACAGATACGCAGTATTTT.